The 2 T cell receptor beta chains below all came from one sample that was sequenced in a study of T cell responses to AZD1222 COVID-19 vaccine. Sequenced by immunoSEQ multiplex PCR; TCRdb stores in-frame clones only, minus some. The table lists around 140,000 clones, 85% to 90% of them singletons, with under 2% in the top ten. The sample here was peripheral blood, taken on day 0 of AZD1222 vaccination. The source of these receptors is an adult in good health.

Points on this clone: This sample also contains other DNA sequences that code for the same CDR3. The CDR3 is CASSARYGYTF. The CDR3, as DNA: TGTGCCAGCAGCGCTCGCTATGGCTACACCTTC. V gene TRBV9 combines with J gene TRBJ1-2; no definite D call. Trimming removed 3 bases from V and 4 bases from J, with 4 bases in between. Per the germline V gene, CDR1 is SGDLS and CDR2 is YYNGEE. This CDR3 contains 11 residues.

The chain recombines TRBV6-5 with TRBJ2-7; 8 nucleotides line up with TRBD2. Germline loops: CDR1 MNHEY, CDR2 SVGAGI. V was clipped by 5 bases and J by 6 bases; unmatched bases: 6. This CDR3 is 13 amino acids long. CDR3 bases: TGTGCCAGCAGTAGGGGCGGGGGGAGCGAGCAGTACTTC. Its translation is CASSRGGGSEQYF.